The 5 T cell receptor beta chains listed next were all sequenced from one sample in a study of beta chain features in type 1 diabetes (dated by TCRdb to 2016 to 2018). Library construction relied on the immunoSEQ multiplex PCR assay. The High Capacity cDNA Reverse Transcription Kit was used to reverse transcribe all of the isolated RNA, meaning that expressed TCRB transcripts were what got sequenced. This is the immuneACCESS table as TCRdb keeps it, with only in-frame sequences that have V and J called. A part of the clones is gone; compared with another copy, unresolved V genes explain less than half, and the rest is unexplained. This sample gives roughly 500,000 clones in total; roughly 30% of them show up just once. Clones ranked in the top ten supply almost 0.065% of the sample. The sequencing sample was made of naive CD4+ T cells from blood. The cell subset or site label, read with the paper, signifies: true naive CD4+ T cells. All receptors derive from a man younger than 35 in good health.

V is TRBV6-6 and J is TRBJ2-5; D is possibly TRBD1 (5 bases). The CDR3 has 14 amino acids. V was trimmed by 2 bases and J by 1 base, leaving 8 bases between them. Germline CDR1 and CDR2: MNHNY and SVGAGI (reference sequence). DNA for the CDR3: TGTGCCAGCAGTTACCAGGGAACCCAAGAGACCCAGTACTTC. Translation gives CASSYQGTQETQYF.

A few counts support this clone. CDR3 loop: CASSQTRDHHYF. The CDR3 region has the DNA TGTGCCAGCAGCCAGACCCGGGACCACCACTACTTC. V usage is TRBV4-2 and J usage is TRBJ2-5; the D call may be TRBD1 or TRBD2 (5 bases each). CDR1 is LGHNA, CDR2 YNFKEQ, per germline. Between the trimmed V and J ends, which lost 3 bases and 14 bases, there was a span of 16 bases. The CDR3 is made up of 12 amino acids.

V gene TRBV7-2 combines with J gene TRBJ2-7; D unclear. Germline loops: CDR1 SGHTA, CDR2 FQGNSA. The V end lost 1 base, the J end lost 1 base, and 11 bases lay between the germline ends. The CDR3 is 15 residues long. CDR3 nucleotides: TGTGCCAGCAGCTTAGGCCCTAGTCATTCCTACGAGCAGTACTTC. The encoded protein is CASSLGPSHSYEQYF.

The chain couples TRBV6-6 to TRBJ2-1, with TRBD1 matching 7 bases. V was pared by 6 bases and J by 3 bases, with 5 bases of the junction left unmatched. CDR3 length: 14 residues. Germline V lookup: CDR1 MNHNY, CDR2 SVGAGI (reference sequence). CDR3 region: CASRHRDSYNEQFF. The CDR3 DNA follows: TGTGCCAGCAGGCATAGGGACAGCTACAATGAGCAGTTCTTC.

The chain has TRBV18 and TRBJ2-3, with 7 bases fitting TRBD2. Germline CDR1 is KGHSH and CDR2 is LQKENI. The trim removed 5 bases at V and 6 bases at J, leaving 8 bases unmatched. The CDR3 sequence is 14 residues long. The CDR3 region is CASSTSGTTDTQYF. The DNA for the CDR3 is TGTGCCAGCTCAACCAGCGGGACTACCGATACGCAGTATTTT. Full variable domain (missing parts from reference TRBV18 and TRBJ2-3): NAGVMQNPRHLVRRRGQEARLRCSPMKGHSHVYWYRQLPEEGLKFMVYLQKENIIDESGMPKERFSAEFPKEGPSILRIQQVVRGDSAAYFCASSTSGTTDTQYFGPGTRLTVL.